This T cell receptor (beta chain) is from a study of OX40 agonist ivuxolimab in advanced cancers. This clone was detected once. Sequencing used immunoSEQ multiplex PCR; TCRdb keeps in-frame clones, though not all of them. The sample consists of roughly 80,000 clones, around 92% of them appearing once. The sequencing used CD4+ or CD8+ T cells sorted from blood, collected in a trial of the OX40 agonist ivuxolimab. The clonotype comes from an adult with an advanced solid tumor such as melanoma, head and neck, liver or kidney cancer.

The CDR3 region is CASSLAWPRQGFYGYTF. As DNA, the CDR3 is TGTGCCAGCAGCTTAGCATGGCCGAGACAGGGTTTCTATGGCTACACCTTC. The J gene is TRBJ1-2, the V gene TRBV7-4; 7 bases line up with TRBD1. The CDR3 loop spans 17 amino acids. V was clipped by 0 bases and J by 4 bases; unmatched bases: 11. CDR1 and CDR2 (germline): SGHVT, SQSDAQ. Full variable domain (rest looked up from reference TRBV7-4 and TRBJ1-2): GAGVSQSPRYKVAKRGRDVALRCDSISGHVTLYWYRQTLGQGSEVLTYSQSDAQRDKSGRPSGRFSAERPERSVSTLKIQRTEQGDSAVYLCASSLAWPRQGFYGYTFGSGTRLTVV.